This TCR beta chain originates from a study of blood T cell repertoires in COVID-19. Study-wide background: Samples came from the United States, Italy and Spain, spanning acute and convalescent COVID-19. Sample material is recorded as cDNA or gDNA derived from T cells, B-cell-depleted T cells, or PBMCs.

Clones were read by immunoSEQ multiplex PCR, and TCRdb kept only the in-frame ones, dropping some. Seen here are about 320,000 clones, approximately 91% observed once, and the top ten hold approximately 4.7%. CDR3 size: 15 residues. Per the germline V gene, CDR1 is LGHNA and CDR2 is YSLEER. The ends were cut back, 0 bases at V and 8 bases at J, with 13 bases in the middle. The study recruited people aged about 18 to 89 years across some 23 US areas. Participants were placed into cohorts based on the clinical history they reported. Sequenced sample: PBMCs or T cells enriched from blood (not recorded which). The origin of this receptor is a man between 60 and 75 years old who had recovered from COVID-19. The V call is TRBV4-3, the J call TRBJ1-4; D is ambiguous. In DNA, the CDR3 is TGCGCCAGCAGCCAAGACCTTCGGGTCTTGGAAAAACTGTTTTTT. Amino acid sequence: CASSQDLRVLEKLFF.